The rows below give T cell receptor beta chains drawn from one sample of a study of CD8 T cells in Susac syndrome. TCRdb called the immunoSEQ multiplex PCR reads again in MiXCR, with one record for every CDR3 protein. The profile covers about 240,000 distinct CDR3 sequences, with 90% to 96% appearing a single time and 0.1% taken by the ten largest. The source material was CD4+ T cells from PBMCs. The receptors here all came from a human donor with Susac syndrome. The CDR3 runs from the conserved cysteine through the conserved F or W. A D gene is named only where the DNA matches it firmly. Clone size, where shown, is once, few, many, or a class for clones that have expanded.

d_call: .; j_call: TRBJ2-3; clone_size: .; v_call: TRBV28; cdr3_aa: CASSLLRGADTQYF; cdr3_nt: TGTGCCAGCAGTTTACTGCGGGGCGCAGATACGCAGTATTTT
d_call: .; j_call: TRBJ1-2; clone_size: .; v_call: TRBV9; cdr3_aa: CASSVVESVNVFYTF; cdr3_nt: TGTGCCAGCAGCGTAGTAGAGTCCGTGAACGTTTTCTACACCTTC
d_call: TRBD1; j_call: TRBJ2-5; clone_size: .; v_call: TRBV5-1; cdr3_aa: CASPRETGAAETQYF; cdr3_nt: TGCGCCAGCCCCCGAGAGACAGGGGCAGCGGAGACCCAGTACTTC
d_call: .; j_call: TRBJ1-2; clone_size: .; v_call: TRBV3-1; cdr3_aa: CASSQDSGMGYGYTF; cdr3_nt: TGTGCCAGCAGCCAAGATTCCGGGATGGGCTATGGCTACACCTTC
d_call: .; j_call: TRBJ2-4; clone_size: .; v_call: TRBV19; cdr3_aa: CASSISGVTVTKNIQYF; cdr3_nt: TGTGCCAGTAGTATATCAGGGGTTACTGTGACCAAAAACATTCAGTACTTC
d_call: .; j_call: TRBJ1-2; clone_size: .; v_call: TRBV12-3/TRBV12-4; cdr3_aa: CASSQYRGGYTF; cdr3_nt: TGTGCCAGCAGCCAGTATCGGGGAGGCTACACCTTC
d_call: TRBD1; j_call: TRBJ2-1; clone_size: .; v_call: TRBV4-1; cdr3_aa: CASSHGTASSYNEQFF; cdr3_nt: TGCGCCAGCAGCCATGGGACAGCGAGCTCCTACAATGAGCAGTTCTTC
d_call: .; j_call: TRBJ2-7; clone_size: .; v_call: TRBV28; cdr3_aa: CASSFNSLVGAEQYF; cdr3_nt: TGTGCCAGCAGTTTCAACTCGCTGGTTGGGGCCGAGCAGTACTTC
d_call: TRBD1; j_call: TRBJ2-7; clone_size: once; v_call: TRBV13; cdr3_aa: CASSFTGGSYEQYF; cdr3_nt: TGTGCCAGCAGCTTTACAGGGGGTTCCTACGAGCAGTACTTC
d_call: .; j_call: TRBJ1-2; clone_size: once; v_call: TRBV9; cdr3_aa: CASSASGTGEVGYTF; cdr3_nt: TGTGCCAGCAGCGCTTCCGGGACCGGTGAAGTGGGCTACACCTTC
d_call: TRBD2; j_call: TRBJ2-7; clone_size: .; v_call: TRBV20-1; cdr3_aa: CSATGTSSYEQYF; cdr3_nt: TGCAGTGCAACCGGGACTAGCTCCTACGAGCAGTACTTC
d_call: .; j_call: TRBJ2-5; clone_size: .; v_call: TRBV28; cdr3_aa: CASTTGKETQYF; cdr3_nt: TGTGCCAGCACTACAGGGAAGGAGACCCAGTACTTC
d_call: TRBD1; j_call: TRBJ2-5; clone_size: .; v_call: TRBV18; cdr3_aa: CASSPGTGDETQYF; cdr3_nt: TGTGCCAGCTCACCAGGGACAGGCGACGAGACCCAGTACTTC
d_call: .; j_call: TRBJ2-2; clone_size: .; v_call: TRBV7-3; cdr3_aa: CASSLKGTGELFF; cdr3_nt: TGTGCCAGCAGCTTAAAAGGCACCGGGGAGCTGTTTTTT
d_call: .; j_call: TRBJ2-3; clone_size: .; v_call: TRBV28; cdr3_aa: CASSSLGSGNTQYF; cdr3_nt: TGTGCCAGCAGCTCCCTAGGTTCCGGGAATACGCAGTATTTT
d_call: TRBD1; j_call: TRBJ1-1; clone_size: .; v_call: TRBV29-1; cdr3_aa: CSANSGGRTEAFF; cdr3_nt: TGCAGCGCGAATTCAGGGGGCCGGACTGAAGCTTTCTTT
d_call: TRBD1; j_call: TRBJ2-5; clone_size: .; v_call: TRBV10-1; cdr3_aa: CASRPTGEETQYF; cdr3_nt: TGCGCCAGCAGACCCACAGGGGAAGAGACCCAGTACTTC
d_call: .; j_call: TRBJ2-3; clone_size: .; v_call: TRBV20-1; cdr3_aa: CSATEGGNTDTQYF; cdr3_nt: TGCAGTGCTACCGAGGGGGGGAACACAGATACGCAGTATTTT
d_call: .; j_call: TRBJ1-1; clone_size: .; v_call: TRBV4-1; cdr3_aa: CASSRAISENTEAFF; cdr3_nt: TGCGCCAGCAGCCGGGCGATCAGTGAGAACACTGAAGCTTTCTTT
d_call: .; j_call: TRBJ1-2; clone_size: .; v_call: TRBV5-1; cdr3_aa: CASSLRVGSINYGYTF; cdr3_nt: TGCGCCAGCAGCCTCCGTGTCGGAAGTATTAACTATGGCTACACCTTC
d_call: TRBD2; j_call: TRBJ2-7; clone_size: .; v_call: TRBV27; cdr3_aa: CASTQSGGHEQYF; cdr3_nt: TGTGCCAGCACCCAATCGGGAGGTCACGAGCAGTACTTC
d_call: TRBD2; j_call: TRBJ2-7; clone_size: .; v_call: TRBV20-1; cdr3_aa: CSADMWREAGEQYF; cdr3_nt: TGCAGTGCCGATATGTGGCGGGAGGCGGGTGAGCAGTACTTC
d_call: .; j_call: TRBJ2-7; clone_size: .; v_call: TRBV20-1; cdr3_aa: CSARDRPYEQYF; cdr3_nt: TGCAGTGCCAGGGACCGGCCCTACGAGCAGTACTTC
d_call: TRBD2; j_call: TRBJ2-1; clone_size: .; v_call: TRBV7-8; cdr3_aa: CASSWGGAGVGNEQFF; cdr3_nt: TGTGCCAGCAGCTGGGGGGGAGCGGGAGTGGGCAATGAGCAGTTCTTC
d_call: .; j_call: TRBJ1-2; clone_size: once; v_call: TRBV29-1; cdr3_aa: CSVDAGPSRGYTF; cdr3_nt: TGCAGCGTTGATGCCGGTCCATCGAGGGGCTACACCTTC
d_call: TRBD2; j_call: TRBJ2-7; clone_size: once; v_call: TRBV9; cdr3_aa: CASSPPGTSGSYEQYF; cdr3_nt: TGTGCCAGCAGCCCTCCCGGGACTAGCGGGTCCTACGAGCAGTACTTC
d_call: .; j_call: TRBJ1-2; clone_size: .; v_call: TRBV12-3/TRBV12-4; cdr3_aa: CASSPPGTANGYTF; cdr3_nt: TGTGCCAGCAGTCCCCCCGGGACCGCTAACGGCTACACCTTC
d_call: TRBD2; j_call: TRBJ2-7; clone_size: .; v_call: TRBV30; cdr3_aa: CAWSNPGLALPLRYEQYF; cdr3_nt: TGTGCCTGGAGTAATCCGGGACTAGCGCTCCCTCTCCGCTACGAGCAGTACTTC
d_call: TRBD1; j_call: TRBJ1-1; clone_size: .; v_call: TRBV29-1; cdr3_aa: CSVGQGTEAFF; cdr3_nt: TGCAGCGTTGGACAGGGGACTGAAGCTTTCTTT
d_call: .; j_call: TRBJ2-7; clone_size: .; v_call: TRBV18; cdr3_aa: CASSAGTAEQYF; cdr3_nt: TGTGCCAGCTCAGCAGGGACGGCTGAGCAGTACTTC
d_call: .; j_call: TRBJ2-5; clone_size: once; v_call: TRBV2; cdr3_aa: CASNGQPQETQYF; cdr3_nt: TGTGCCAGCAACGGACAGCCTCAAGAGACCCAGTACTTC
d_call: .; j_call: TRBJ2-2; clone_size: .; v_call: TRBV2; cdr3_aa: CASSGPTNTGELFF; cdr3_nt: TGTGCCAGCAGTGGTCCAACGAACACCGGGGAGCTGTTTTTT
d_call: TRBD2; j_call: TRBJ2-7; clone_size: .; v_call: TRBV6-6; cdr3_aa: CASSYALAESSYEQYF; cdr3_nt: TGTGCCAGCAGTTACGCGCTAGCGGAAAGCTCCTACGAGCAGTACTTC
d_call: TRBD2; j_call: TRBJ2-7; clone_size: .; v_call: TRBV11-3; cdr3_aa: CASSLRSPRAGAYEQYF; cdr3_nt: TGTGCCAGCAGCTTAAGGTCGCCTCGAGCGGGAGCCTACGAGCAGTACTTC
d_call: .; j_call: TRBJ2-7; clone_size: .; v_call: TRBV30; cdr3_aa: CAWSPLLVTRYEQYF; cdr3_nt: TGTGCCTGGAGTCCACTACTAGTGACCCGCTACGAGCAGTACTTC
d_call: .; j_call: TRBJ2-5; clone_size: few; v_call: TRBV14; cdr3_aa: CASSQVGLETQYF; cdr3_nt: TGTGCCAGCAGCCAGGTTGGCCTGGAGACCCAGTACTTC
d_call: .; j_call: TRBJ2-1; clone_size: .; v_call: TRBV5-1; cdr3_aa: CACSPLREGLEQFF; cdr3_nt: TGCGCCTGCTCCCCCCTCCGTGAGGGGCTTGAGCAGTTCTTC
d_call: .; j_call: TRBJ1-5; clone_size: .; v_call: TRBV28; cdr3_aa: CASSSRGSHGPQHF; cdr3_nt: TGTGCCAGCAGTTCAAGAGGGTCCCACGGGCCCCAGCATTTT
d_call: .; j_call: TRBJ1-3; clone_size: .; v_call: TRBV30; cdr3_aa: CAWRGGLGNTIYF; cdr3_nt: TGTGCCTGGAGAGGGGGGCTGGGAAACACCATATATTTT
d_call: .; j_call: TRBJ2-1; clone_size: .; v_call: TRBV21-1; cdr3_aa: CASSKRRGPSEFF; cdr3_nt: TGTGCCAGCAGCAAACGGAGGGGCCCGAGCGAGTTCTTC
d_call: .; j_call: TRBJ2-1; clone_size: .; v_call: TRBV5-4; cdr3_aa: CASSLGGFGGHNEQFF; cdr3_nt: TGTGCCAGCAGCTTGGGTGGGTTCGGGGGACACAATGAGCAGTTCTTC
d_call: .; j_call: TRBJ2-3; clone_size: .; v_call: TRBV5-1; cdr3_aa: CASSGGVNTDTQYF; cdr3_nt: TGCGCCAGCAGCGGGGGAGTAAACACAGATACGCAGTATTTT
d_call: .; j_call: TRBJ2-6; clone_size: .; v_call: TRBV29-1; cdr3_aa: CSVSDSGANVLTF; cdr3_nt: TGCAGCGTTTCTGATTCTGGGGCCAACGTCCTGACTTTC
d_call: TRBD1; j_call: TRBJ1-1; clone_size: once; v_call: TRBV30; cdr3_aa: CAWSPPNTGVTEAFF; cdr3_nt: TGTGCCTGGAGTCCTCCCAACACAGGGGTAACTGAAGCTTTCTTT
d_call: .; j_call: TRBJ2-3; clone_size: .; v_call: TRBV27; cdr3_aa: CASSATLGRRTDTQYF; cdr3_nt: TGTGCCAGCAGTGCCACTTTAGGTCGGCGCACAGATACGCAGTATTTT
d_call: .; j_call: TRBJ2-1; clone_size: .; v_call: TRBV20-1; cdr3_aa: CSAPGAWPADYNEQFF; cdr3_nt: TGCAGTGCTCCTGGAGCGTGGCCCGCTGACTACAATGAGCAGTTCTTC
d_call: TRBD2; j_call: TRBJ2-7; clone_size: .; v_call: TRBV20-1; cdr3_aa: CSSAGAYEQYF; cdr3_nt: TGCAGTAGTGCGGGGGCCTACGAGCAGTACTTC
d_call: .; j_call: TRBJ2-5; clone_size: .; v_call: TRBV2; cdr3_aa: CASSEDPTRSQYF; cdr3_nt: TGTGCCAGCAGTGAAGACCCTACCCGCTCCCAGTACTTC
d_call: TRBD1; j_call: TRBJ2-1; clone_size: .; v_call: TRBV29-1; cdr3_aa: CSVSRTGGEGQFF; cdr3_nt: TGCAGCGTTTCCCGGACAGGGGGCGAGGGGCAGTTCTTC
d_call: TRBD2; j_call: TRBJ2-1; clone_size: .; v_call: TRBV29-1; cdr3_aa: CSVAQRLAGEGEQFF; cdr3_nt: TGCAGCGTTGCCCAAAGACTAGCGGGGGAAGGTGAGCAGTTCTTC
d_call: .; j_call: TRBJ2-1; clone_size: .; v_call: TRBV29-1; cdr3_aa: CSVEGGGSSGDEQFF; cdr3_nt: TGCAGCGTTGAAGGTGGTGGGAGTAGTGGTGATGAGCAGTTCTTC
d_call: .; j_call: TRBJ1-1; clone_size: .; v_call: TRBV18; cdr3_aa: CASSPFIGEAFF; cdr3_nt: TGTGCCAGCTCACCATTTATCGGTGAAGCTTTCTTT
d_call: TRBD2; j_call: TRBJ2-5; clone_size: .; v_call: TRBV9; cdr3_aa: CASSVGREDRSQYF; cdr3_nt: TGTGCCAGCAGCGTTGGGCGGGAGGACCGGTCCCAGTACTTC
d_call: .; j_call: TRBJ1-4; clone_size: .; v_call: TRBV20-1; cdr3_aa: CSAPGAGGEKLFF; cdr3_nt: TGCAGTGCCCCAGGGGCGGGAGGTGAAAAACTGTTTTTT
d_call: TRBD1; j_call: TRBJ2-2; clone_size: .; v_call: TRBV4-2; cdr3_aa: CASSQDVGQGAGELFF; cdr3_nt: TGTGCCAGCAGCCAAGATGTAGGACAGGGGGCGGGGGAGCTGTTTTTT